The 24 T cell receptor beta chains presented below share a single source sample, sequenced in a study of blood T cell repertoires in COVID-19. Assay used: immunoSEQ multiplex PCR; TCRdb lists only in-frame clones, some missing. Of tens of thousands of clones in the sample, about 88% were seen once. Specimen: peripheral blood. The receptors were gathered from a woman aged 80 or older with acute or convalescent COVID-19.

The CDR3 here is CASSREGLYNEQFF. The CDR3 DNA reads as TGTGCCAGCAGCCGGGAGGGCCTCTACAATGAGCAGTTCTTC. This chain uses TRBV6-2 or TRBV6-3 with TRBJ2-1, with TRBD2 matching over 8 bases. The germline gives CDR1 MNHEY, CDR2 SVGEGT. The V and J ends lost 6 bases and 3 bases, in that order; junction bases with no gene match: 4. The CDR3 sequence is 14 residues long.

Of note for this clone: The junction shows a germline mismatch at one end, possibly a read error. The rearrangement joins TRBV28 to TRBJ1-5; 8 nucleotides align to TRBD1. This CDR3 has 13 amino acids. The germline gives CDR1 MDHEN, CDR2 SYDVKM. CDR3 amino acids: CASRAGGDQPQHF. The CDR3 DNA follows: TGTGCAAGCAGGGCAGGGGGCGATCAGCCCCAGCATTTT.

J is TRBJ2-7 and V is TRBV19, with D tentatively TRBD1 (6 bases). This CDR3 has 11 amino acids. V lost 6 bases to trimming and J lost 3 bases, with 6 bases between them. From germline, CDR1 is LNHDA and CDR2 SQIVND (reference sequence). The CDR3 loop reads CASRDSYEQYF. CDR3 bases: TGTGCCAGTAGGGACAGCTACGAGCAGTACTTC.

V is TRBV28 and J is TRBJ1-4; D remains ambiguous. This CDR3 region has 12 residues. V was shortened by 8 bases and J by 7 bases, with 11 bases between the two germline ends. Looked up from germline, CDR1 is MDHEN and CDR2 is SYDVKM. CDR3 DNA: TGTGCCAGCCACCCCCCGGGTGAAAAACTGTTTTTT. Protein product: CASHPPGEKLFF.

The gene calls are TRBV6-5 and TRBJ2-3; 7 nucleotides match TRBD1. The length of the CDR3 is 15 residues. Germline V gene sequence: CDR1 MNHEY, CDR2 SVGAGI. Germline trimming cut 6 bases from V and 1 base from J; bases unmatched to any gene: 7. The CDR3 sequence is CASSQGGAGTDTQYF. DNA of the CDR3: TGTGCCAGCAGCCAAGGGGGCGCTGGCACAGATACGCAGTATTTT.

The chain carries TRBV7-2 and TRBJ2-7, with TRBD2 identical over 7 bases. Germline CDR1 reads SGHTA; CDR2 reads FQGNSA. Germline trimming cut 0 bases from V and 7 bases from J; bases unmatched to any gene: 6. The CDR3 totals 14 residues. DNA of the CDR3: TGTGCCAGCAGCTTAGCCGGGGGGTATTGGGAGCAGTACTTC. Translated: CASSLAGGYWEQYF. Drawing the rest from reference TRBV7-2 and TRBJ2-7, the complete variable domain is GAGVSQSPSNKVTEKGKDVELRCDPISGHTALYWYRQSLGQGLEFLIYFQGNSAPDKSGLPSDRFSAERTGGSVSTLTIQRTQQEDSAVYLCASSLAGGYWEQYFGPGTRLTVT.

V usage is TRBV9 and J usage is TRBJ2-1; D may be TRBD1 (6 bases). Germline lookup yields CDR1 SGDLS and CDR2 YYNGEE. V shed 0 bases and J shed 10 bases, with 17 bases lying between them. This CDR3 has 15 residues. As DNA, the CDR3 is TGTGCCAGCAGCGTAGGCTCGACTGGGGGCCTAGAGCAGTTCTTC. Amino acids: CASSVGSTGGLEQFF. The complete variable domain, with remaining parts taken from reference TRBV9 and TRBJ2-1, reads DSGVTQTPKHLITATGQRVTLRCSPRSGDLSVYWYQQSLDQGLQFLIQYYNGEERAKGNILERFSAQQFPDLHSELNLSSLELGDSALYFCASSVGSTGGLEQFFGPGTRLTVL.

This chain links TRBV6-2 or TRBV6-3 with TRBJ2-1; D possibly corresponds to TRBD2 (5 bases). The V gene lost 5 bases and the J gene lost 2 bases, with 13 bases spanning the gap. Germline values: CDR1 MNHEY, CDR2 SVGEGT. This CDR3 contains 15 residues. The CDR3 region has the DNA TGTGCCAGCAGTACCAGACTACCTACCTACAATGAGCAGTTCTTC. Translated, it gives CASSTRLPTYNEQFF.

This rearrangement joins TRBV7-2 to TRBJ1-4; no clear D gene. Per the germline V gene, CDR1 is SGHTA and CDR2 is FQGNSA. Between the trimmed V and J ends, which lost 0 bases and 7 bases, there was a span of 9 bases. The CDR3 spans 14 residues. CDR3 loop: CASSLAWEGEKLFF. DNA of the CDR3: TGTGCCAGCAGCTTAGCGTGGGAGGGTGAAAAACTGTTTTTT. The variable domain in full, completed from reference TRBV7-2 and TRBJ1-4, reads GAGVSQSPSNKVTEKGKDVELRCDPISGHTALYWYRQSLGQGLEFLIYFQGNSAPDKSGLPSDRFSAERTGGSVSTLTIQRTQQEDSAVYLCASSLAWEGEKLFFGSGTQLSVL.

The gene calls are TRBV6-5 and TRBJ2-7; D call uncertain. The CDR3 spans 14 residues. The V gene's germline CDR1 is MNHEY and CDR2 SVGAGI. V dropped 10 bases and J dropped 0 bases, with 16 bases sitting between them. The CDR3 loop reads CATFPYLNSYEQYF. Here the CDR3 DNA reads TGTGCCACCTTCCCCTACCTTAACTCCTACGAGCAGTACTTC.

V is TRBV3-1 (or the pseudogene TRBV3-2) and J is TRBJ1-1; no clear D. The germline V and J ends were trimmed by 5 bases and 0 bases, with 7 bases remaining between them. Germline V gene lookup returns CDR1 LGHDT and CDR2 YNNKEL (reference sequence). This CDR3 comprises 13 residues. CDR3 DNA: TGTGCCAGCAGCATTAACATGAACACTGAAGCTTTCTTT. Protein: CASSINMNTEAFF.

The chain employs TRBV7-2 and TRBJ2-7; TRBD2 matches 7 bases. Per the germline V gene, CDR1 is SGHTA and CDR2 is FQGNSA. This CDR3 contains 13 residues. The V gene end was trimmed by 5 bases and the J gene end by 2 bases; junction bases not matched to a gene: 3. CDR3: CASSISGTYEQYF. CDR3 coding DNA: TGTGCCAGCAGCATAAGCGGGACCTACGAGCAGTACTTC.

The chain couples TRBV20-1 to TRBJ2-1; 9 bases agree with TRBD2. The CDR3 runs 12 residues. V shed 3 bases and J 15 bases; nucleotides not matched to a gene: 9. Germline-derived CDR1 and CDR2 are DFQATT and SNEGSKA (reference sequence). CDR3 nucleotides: TGCAGTGCTAGTACCTGGCGGGAGGGTGGGTTCTTC. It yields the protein CSASTWREGGFF.

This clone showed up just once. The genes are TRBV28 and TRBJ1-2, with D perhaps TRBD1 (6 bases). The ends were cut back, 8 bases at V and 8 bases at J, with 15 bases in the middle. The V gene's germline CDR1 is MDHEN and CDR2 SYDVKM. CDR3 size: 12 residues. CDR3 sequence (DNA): TGTGCCAGCCTGCAGGGGCGAGACGGCTACACCTTC. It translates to CASLQGRDGYTF.

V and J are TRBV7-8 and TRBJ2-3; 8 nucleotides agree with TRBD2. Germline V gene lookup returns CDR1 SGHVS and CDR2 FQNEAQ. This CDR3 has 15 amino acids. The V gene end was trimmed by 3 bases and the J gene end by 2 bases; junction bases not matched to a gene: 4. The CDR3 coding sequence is TGTGCCAGCAGCTTTTTTAGCGGGAACACAGATACGCAGTATTTT. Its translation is CASSFFSGNTDTQYF.

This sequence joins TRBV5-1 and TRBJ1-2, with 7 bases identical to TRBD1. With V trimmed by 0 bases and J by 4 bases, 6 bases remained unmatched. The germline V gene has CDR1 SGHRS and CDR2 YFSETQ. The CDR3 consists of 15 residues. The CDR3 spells CASSLEGATGYGYTF. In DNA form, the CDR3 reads TGCGCCAGCAGCTTGGAGGGGGCGACGGGCTATGGCTACACCTTC.

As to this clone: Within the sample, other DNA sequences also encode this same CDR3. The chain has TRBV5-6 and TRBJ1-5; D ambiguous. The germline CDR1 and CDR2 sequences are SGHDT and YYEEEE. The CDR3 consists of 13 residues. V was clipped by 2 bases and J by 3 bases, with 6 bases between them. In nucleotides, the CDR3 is TGTGCCAGCAGCTTAGGAGACAATCAGCCCCAGCATTTT. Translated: CASSLGDNQPQHF.

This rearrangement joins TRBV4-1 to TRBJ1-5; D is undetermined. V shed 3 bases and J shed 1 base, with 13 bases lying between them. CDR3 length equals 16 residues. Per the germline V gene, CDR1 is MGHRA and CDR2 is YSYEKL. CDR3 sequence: CASSQRITESNQPQHF. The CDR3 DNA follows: TGCGCCAGCAGCCAGAGGATTACCGAGAGCAATCAGCCCCAGCATTTT.

CDR3 nucleotides: TGTGCCACCAGTGGCGCAGGGTTCCTTCAGCCCCAGCATTTT. Residues: CATSGAGFLQPQHF. The chain joins TRBV24-1 to TRBJ1-5; weak D call: TRBD1 (5 bases). The CDR3 runs to 14 residues. Germline CDR1 is KGHDR and CDR2 is SFDVKD. V dropped 5 bases and J dropped 6 bases, with 13 bases sitting between them.

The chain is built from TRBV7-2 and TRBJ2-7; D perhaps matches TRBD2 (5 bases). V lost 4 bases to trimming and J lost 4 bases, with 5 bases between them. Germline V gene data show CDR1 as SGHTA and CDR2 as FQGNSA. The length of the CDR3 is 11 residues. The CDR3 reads CASSWRYEQYF. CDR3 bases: TGTGCCAGCAGCTGGAGGTACGAGCAGTACTTC.

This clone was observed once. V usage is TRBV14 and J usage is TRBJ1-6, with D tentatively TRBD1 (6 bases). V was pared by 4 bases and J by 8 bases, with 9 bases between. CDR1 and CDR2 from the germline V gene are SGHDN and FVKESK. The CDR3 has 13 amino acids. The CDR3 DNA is TGTGCCAGCAGCCTAGACAGGCATTCACCCCTCCACTTT. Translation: CASSLDRHSPLHF.

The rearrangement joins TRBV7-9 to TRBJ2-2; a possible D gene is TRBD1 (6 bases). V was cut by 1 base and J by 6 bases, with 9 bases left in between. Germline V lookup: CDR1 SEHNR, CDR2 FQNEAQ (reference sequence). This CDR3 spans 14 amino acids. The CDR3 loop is CASSLEGVSGELFF. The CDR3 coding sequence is TGTGCCAGCAGCTTAGAGGGGGTGTCCGGGGAGCTGTTTTTT.

Written as DNA, the CDR3 is TGTGCCAGCAGCTACAGGGGGGGGACTGAAGCTTTCTTT. It is translated as CASSYRGGTEAFF. The chain couples TRBV11-3 to TRBJ1-1; 8 nucleotides align to TRBD1. Per the germline V gene, CDR1 is SGHNT and CDR2 is YENEEA. The CDR3 is 13 amino acids. V shed 4 bases, J shed 5 bases, and the junction held 3 bases outside the gene matches.

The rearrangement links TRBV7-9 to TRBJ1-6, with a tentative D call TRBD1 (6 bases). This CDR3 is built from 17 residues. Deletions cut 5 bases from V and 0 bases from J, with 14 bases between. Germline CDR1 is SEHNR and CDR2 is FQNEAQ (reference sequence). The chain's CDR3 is CASSPEQGSSYNSPLHF. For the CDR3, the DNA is TGTGCCAGCAGCCCAGAACAGGGAAGCTCCTATAATTCACCCCTCCACTTT.